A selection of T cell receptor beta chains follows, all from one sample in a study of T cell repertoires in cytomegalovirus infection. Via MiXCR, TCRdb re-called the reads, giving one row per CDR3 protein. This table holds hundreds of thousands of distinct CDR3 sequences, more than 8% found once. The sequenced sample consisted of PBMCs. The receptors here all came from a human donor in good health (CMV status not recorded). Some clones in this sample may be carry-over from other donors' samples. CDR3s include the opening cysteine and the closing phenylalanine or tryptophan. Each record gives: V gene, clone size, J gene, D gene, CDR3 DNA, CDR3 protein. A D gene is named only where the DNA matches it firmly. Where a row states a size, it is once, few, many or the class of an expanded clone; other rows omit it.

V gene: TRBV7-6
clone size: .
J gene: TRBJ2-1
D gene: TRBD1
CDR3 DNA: TGTGCCAGCAGCTTACCCGGGACAGGGGTTAACAATGAGCAGTTCTTC
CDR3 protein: CASSLPGTGVNNEQFF

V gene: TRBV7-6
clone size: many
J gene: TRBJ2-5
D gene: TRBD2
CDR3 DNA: TGTGCCAGCAGCTTAGGGGCGGGAGGGGAGACCCAGTACTTC
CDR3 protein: CASSLGAGGETQYF

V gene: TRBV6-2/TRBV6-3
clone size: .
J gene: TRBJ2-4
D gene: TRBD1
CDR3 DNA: TGTGCCAGCAGATTAGCCGGGACAGTAAACATTCAGTACTTC
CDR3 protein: CASRLAGTVNIQYF

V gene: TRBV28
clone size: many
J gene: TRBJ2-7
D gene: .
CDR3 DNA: TGTGCCAGCAGCTTAGGGACTCATACCTACGAGCAGTACTTC
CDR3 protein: CASSLGTHTYEQYF

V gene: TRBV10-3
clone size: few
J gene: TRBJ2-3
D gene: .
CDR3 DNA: TGTGCCATCAGTCTTAAGTGGGGAGATACGCAGTATTTT
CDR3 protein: CAISLKWGDTQYF

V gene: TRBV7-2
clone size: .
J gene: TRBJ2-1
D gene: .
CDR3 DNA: TGTGCCAGCAGCCAAGCGGTCAGTGGTGAGCAGTTCTTC
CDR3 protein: CASSQAVSGEQFF

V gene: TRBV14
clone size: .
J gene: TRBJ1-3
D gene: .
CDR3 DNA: TGTGCCAGCAGCCAAGTTAATAGCGGCCGAAACACCATATATTTT
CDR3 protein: CASSQVNSGRNTIYF

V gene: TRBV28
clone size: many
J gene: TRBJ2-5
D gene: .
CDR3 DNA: TGTGCCAGCAGTCCCGCAGGGGTGAGGGAGACCCAGTACTTC
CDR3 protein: CASSPAGVRETQYF

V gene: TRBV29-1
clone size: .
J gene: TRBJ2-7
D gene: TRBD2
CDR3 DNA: TGCAGCGTAGCGGGAGACACCTACGAGCAGTACTTC
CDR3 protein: CSVAGDTYEQYF

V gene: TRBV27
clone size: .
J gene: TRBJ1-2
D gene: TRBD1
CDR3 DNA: TGTGCCAGCAGTCCGCGGACAGGACTCTATAACTATGGCTACACCTTC
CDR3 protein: CASSPRTGLYNYGYTF

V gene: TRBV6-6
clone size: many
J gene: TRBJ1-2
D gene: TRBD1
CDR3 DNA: TGTGCCAGCAGTTATGGACAGGATGGCTACACCTTC
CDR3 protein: CASSYGQDGYTF

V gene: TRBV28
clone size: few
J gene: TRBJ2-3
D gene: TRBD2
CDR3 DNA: TGTGCCAGCAGGCCGTCTTCTAGCGGGCGCACAGATACGCAGTATTTT
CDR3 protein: CASRPSSSGRTDTQYF

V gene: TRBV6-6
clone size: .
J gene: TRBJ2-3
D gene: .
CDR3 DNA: TGTGCCAGCAGTTACGAGGGGGCTGGGGGGGGAGATACGCAGTATTTT
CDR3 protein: CASSYEGAGGGDTQYF

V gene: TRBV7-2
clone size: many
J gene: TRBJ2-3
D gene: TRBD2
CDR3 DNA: TGTGCCAGCAGCTTAACGGGGGGGATCACAGATACGCAGTATTTT
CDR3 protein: CASSLTGGITDTQYF

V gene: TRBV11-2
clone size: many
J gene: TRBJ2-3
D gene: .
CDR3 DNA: TGTGCCAGCAGCTTCAAGGGATTCACAGATACGCAGTATTTT
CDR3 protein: CASSFKGFTDTQYF

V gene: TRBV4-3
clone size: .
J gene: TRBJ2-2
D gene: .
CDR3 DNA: TGCGCCAGCAGCCGCACCGGGGTTCAAAGGGGCGCGAACACCGGGGAGCTGTTTTTT
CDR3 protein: CASSRTGVQRGANTGELFF

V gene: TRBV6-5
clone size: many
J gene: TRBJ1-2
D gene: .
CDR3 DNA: TGTGCCAGCAGTTACTCGGGGCAGGCCGGGGGCTACACCTTC
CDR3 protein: CASSYSGQAGGYTF

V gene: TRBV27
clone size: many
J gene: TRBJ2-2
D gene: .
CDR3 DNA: TGTGCCAGCAGTTTAGCCCCGCCAGGGGCCGGGGAGCTGTTTTTT
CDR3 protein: CASSLAPPGAGELFF

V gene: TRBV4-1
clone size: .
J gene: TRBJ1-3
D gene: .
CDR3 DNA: TGCGCCAGCAGCCACCTAGCAGTTGGACCTGGAAACACCATATATTTT
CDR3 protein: CASSHLAVGPGNTIYF

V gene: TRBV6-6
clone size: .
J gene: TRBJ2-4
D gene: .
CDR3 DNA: TGTGCCAGCAGTTACTCCATAACTGGGTGGGACAAAAACATTCAGTACTTC
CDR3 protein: CASSYSITGWDKNIQYF

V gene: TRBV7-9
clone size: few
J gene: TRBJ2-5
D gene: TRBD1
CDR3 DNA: TGTGCCAGCAGCTCCCGTGGGACAGATAGAGACCAAGAGACCCAGTACTTC
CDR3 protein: CASSSRGTDRDQETQYF

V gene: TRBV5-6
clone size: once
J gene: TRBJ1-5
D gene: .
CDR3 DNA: TGTGCCAGCAGCCCGGGATCGGGTCAGCCCCAGCATTTT
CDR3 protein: CASSPGSGQPQHF

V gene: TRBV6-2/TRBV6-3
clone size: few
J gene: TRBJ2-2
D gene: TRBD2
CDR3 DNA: TGTGCCAGCAGTCCCGGACTAGCTAGGAGCACCGGGGAGCTGTTTTTT
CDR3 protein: CASSPGLARSTGELFF

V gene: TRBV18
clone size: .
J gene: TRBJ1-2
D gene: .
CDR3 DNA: TGTGCCAGCTCAAATCAGGACAGTCTTTTCGGCGGCTACACCTTC
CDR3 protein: CASSNQDSLFGGYTF

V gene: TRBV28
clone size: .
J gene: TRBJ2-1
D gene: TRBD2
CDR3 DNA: TGTGCCAGCAGTCTGGCGGGACTAGCGGGCCCACGGACCTACAATGAGCAGTTCTTC
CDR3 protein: CASSLAGLAGPRTYNEQFF

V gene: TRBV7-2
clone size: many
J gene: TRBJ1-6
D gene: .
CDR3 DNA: TGTGCCAGCAGCTTAACCTTCTTAGGGGCAGGGAGCTCCTATAATTCACCCCTCCACTTT
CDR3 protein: CASSLTFLGAGSSYNSPLHF

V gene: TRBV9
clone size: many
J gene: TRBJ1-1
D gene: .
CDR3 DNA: TGTGCCAGCACCCGTAGTGGAAAAATGAACACTGAAGCTTTCTTT
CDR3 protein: CASTRSGKMNTEAFF

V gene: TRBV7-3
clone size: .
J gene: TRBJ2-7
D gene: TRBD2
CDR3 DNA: TGTGCCAGCGGCGGGGGGTACGAGCAGTACTTC
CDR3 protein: CASGGGYEQYF

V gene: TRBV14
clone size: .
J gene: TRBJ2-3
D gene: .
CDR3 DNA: TGTGCCAGCAGCTACCCGGGGGGCACAGATACGCAGTATTTT
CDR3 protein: CASSYPGGTDTQYF

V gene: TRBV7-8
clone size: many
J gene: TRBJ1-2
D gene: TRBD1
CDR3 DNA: TGTGCCAGCAGCCGAGACGGCGGGACAGGGAACGGCTACACCTTC
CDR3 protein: CASSRDGGTGNGYTF

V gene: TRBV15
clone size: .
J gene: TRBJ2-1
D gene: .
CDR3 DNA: TGTGCCACCAGCAGAGGACTAGTCAACCTCCTCTACAATGAGCAGTTCTTC
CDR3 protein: CATSRGLVNLLYNEQFF